This T cell receptor (beta chain) was retrieved from a study of T cell changes during pregnancy in multiple sclerosis. Using immunoSEQ multiplex PCR, the repertoire was profiled, and TCRdb retains in-frame clones only, with some absent. This sample has just under 80,000 clones, with roughly 91% found just once. This CDR3 is built from 15 residues. The germline gives CDR1 SGHAT, CDR2 FQNNGV. The junction had 4 bases not matched to a gene; V was cut back by 5 bases and J by 1 base. The chain links TRBV11-2 to TRBJ2-7, with 11 bases matching TRBD2. Source: peripheral blood, taken in the first trimester of pregnancy. The TCR comes from a female donor with multiple sclerosis, enrolled in a pregnancy study. Written as DNA, the CDR3 is TGTGCCAGCAGCCGTAGCGGGGGGGTATCCTACGAGCAGTACTTC. This codes for CASSRSGGVSYEQYF.